This T cell receptor beta chain emerged from a study of blood T cell repertoires in COVID-19 (dated by TCRdb to about 2020). For context, the study as a whole: Samples covering the acute and convalescent phases of COVID-19 were provided by collaborators in the United States, Italy and Spain. The material from the prospective study consisted of cDNA or gDNA derived from T cells, B-cell-depleted T cells, or PBMCs. Deeply sampled blood TCRbeta repertoires from subjects exposed to, actively infected with, or recovered from COVID-19 were included in the dataset. The repertoires were released in a freely available public database intended as a resource for research on the immune response to SARS-CoV-2. The samples were drawn from the first 160 participants of the ongoing ImmuneRACE study and from more than 1,000 subjects provided by 6 global collaborators. The sample metadata nearly always contained a de-identified subject ID, COVID-19 status, age in years and sex. HLA class I and class II types, where available, came from metadata supplied by the sample provider rather than from assay-based typing. The investigation overall reported the following: How much clinical and demographic metadata was included differed by source and by participant, and the metadata was provided uncurated.

At one collaborating source in Seattle, patients were enrolled during active infection and were followed longitudinally through the course of disease. Whole blood was collected in K2EDTA tubes by collaborating institutions according to the institutions' own protocols. For TCRbeta analysis, collaborator samples were shipped as frozen whole blood, as isolated PBMCs, or as DNA extracted from either sample type. There are 16 amino acids in the CDR3, from cysteine to phenylalanine inclusive. Here the CDR3 DNA is all that survives: 48 bases in frame from base 1. V loses 4 bases, J loses 3 bases, and the germline ends lie 19 bases apart. Taken from the germline V gene, the CDR1 and CDR2 loops are SGHRS and YFSETQ. Remarks on this clone: Its antigen target is currently unknown. Qualities for individual bases were not recorded, and no much larger clone is one base off.

The immunoSEQ Assay, a bias-controlled multiplex PCR, was used to amplify TCRbeta CDR3 regions from genomic DNA. In the source study's methods: Nucleated cell counts per sample were estimated from amplification of reference gene primers within the assay. To quantify the absolute abundance of each unique TCRbeta CDR3 rearrangement, sequence reads were collapsed and filtered. For each sample, productive Simpson clonality was calculated as the square root of Simpson's diversity index across productive rearrangements. Not all clones reach the TCRdb copy of this immuneACCESS table, which keeps in-frame sequences only. Checked studies attribute under half of the gap to unresolved V genes and leave the rest unexplained. The D gene and trimming were derived from the DNA, and the V and J assignments and clone size from that table. This sample gives about 160,000 clones in total; more than 75% of them show up just once. Of the sample, around 10% is held by the ten largest clones.

The chain links TRBV5-1 with TRBJ1-1, with a weak D call of TRBD1 (5 bases match). The sequence derives from a woman in her 70s with COVID-19, enrolled during active disease. Source material: peripheral blood. The DNA sequence reads TGCGCCAGCAGCCCTAGGGGCCTGACTGTGGACACTGAAGCTTTCTTT. This codes for CASSPRGLTVDTEAFF.